The following is a T cell receptor beta chain sequence with its context. Other DNA sequences within the sample encode an identical CDR3. These data come from a study of blood T cell repertoires in COVID-19. Study summary: Samples came from the United States, Italy and Spain, spanning acute and convalescent COVID-19.

In terms of age and location, participants ranged from roughly 18 to 90 years and lived in under 30 US areas. In the original processing: Amplification with reference gene primers provided the estimates of nucleated cell counts. Only in-frame clones appear in the TCRdb table, and some are missing; sequencing was by immunoSEQ multiplex PCR. V and J calls and clone size come straight from that table; D and trimming were deduced from the DNA. The repertoire holds approximately 390,000 clones, roughly 86% seen once, with about 2.1% in the top ten. Material: PBMCs or T cells enriched from blood (not recorded which). This receptor was obtained from a woman aged 40-49 years with acute COVID-19.

The CDR3 nucleotides read TGTGCCAGCAGTTTTGGGCAGCAAAAACTGTTTTTT. Amino acid sequence: CASSFGQQKLFF. The V and J genes are TRBV12-3 or TRBV12-4 and TRBJ1-4; D is undetermined. V dropped 3 bases and J dropped 9 bases, with 8 bases sitting between them. CDR3 length: 12 amino acids.